The present T cell receptor (beta chain) was sequenced within a study of T-cell memory formation after mild COVID-19. Across the study: Clustering of TCRs was largely donor specific.

MiXCR was run by TCRdb on the 5' RACE reads, yielding one entry per CDR3 protein. Of 380,000 or so distinct CDR3 sequences listed, roughly an eighth are singletons. This CDR3 contains 16 residues. Germline V gene lookup returns CDR1 DFQATT and CDR2 SNEGSKA (reference sequence). Deletions cut 2 bases from V and 14 bases from J, with 28 bases between. General observations from the study: Contracting clones localized mainly to CM and EM when CD4+ and mainly to EMRA when CD8+.

As for this clonotype: Its specificity is unknown.

Sequencing was done on a sample of PBMCs or a T cell subset sorted from them (not recorded which). This TCR was recovered from a man younger than 35 who had mild COVID-19 (a few samples of this study predate the infection). Cell type and time point are not known. The gene calls are TRBV20-1 and TRBJ2-4; D is uncertain. DNA of the CDR3: TGCAGTGCTAGATTCCGCCCACAAGGACGGATTGCCCTCGAGTACTTC. It encodes CSARFRPQGRIALEYF.